Listed below are T cell receptor beta chains from one sample, sequenced in a study of spatial heterogeneity in lung cancer. TCRdb re-analysed the 5' RACE reads in MiXCR, keeping a single row per CDR3 protein. The sample holds about 17,000 distinct CDR3 sequences, roughly 6.2% seen once. Specimen: lung tumor tissue, collected at surgery. The receptors here all came from a male donor with early-stage non-small cell lung cancer. The CDR3 runs from the conserved cysteine through the conserved F or W. The order of the fields is CDR3 DNA, CDR3 protein, D gene, J gene, V gene, clone size. A D gene is named only where the DNA matches it firmly. Clone size is stated in some rows and not others, as once, few, many or a class when expanded.

TGTGCCAGCAGCTGGGACAGGGCTGGAAACACCATATATTTT	CASSWDRAGNTIYF	TRBD1	TRBJ1-3	TRBV5-5	many
TGTGCCAGCAGCCCCTGGGGGAGTTTCTCACCCCTCCACTTT	CASSPWGSFSPLHF	NA	TRBJ1-6	TRBV14	many
TGTGCCAGCAGGACAGGGGGCCCTAGCAATCAGCCCCAGCATTTT	CASRTGGPSNQPQHF	TRBD1	TRBJ1-5	TRBV6-1	few
TGTGCCAGCAGTCCGACAGGGGGCTGGACTGAAGCTTTCTTT	CASSPTGGWTEAFF	TRBD1	TRBJ1-1	TRBV12-3/TRBV12-4	many
TGTGCCAGCAGTTTTAGCGGGAGGGTCAATGAGCAGTTCTTC	CASSFSGRVNEQFF	TRBD2	TRBJ2-1	TRBV12-3/TRBV12-4	NA
TGTGCCAGCAGCTTAAGAGGGCCTCAAGAGACCCAGTACTTC	CASSLRGPQETQYF	NA	TRBJ2-5	TRBV11-2	many
TGTGCCAGCAGCTTAGACAGACTAGCGGGAGAGGCTGATACGCAGTATTTT	CASSLDRLAGEADTQYF	TRBD2	TRBJ2-3	TRBV7-9	many
TGCGCCAGCAGCCCACTGACTAGCGGGAGTCCCAACCTCGGATTGGATGAGCAGTTCTTC	CASSPLTSGSPNLGLDEQFF	TRBD2	TRBJ2-1	TRBV5-1	many
TGCGCCAGCAGCCAGATCGGGCTAGGTGACAATGAGCAGTTCTTC	CASSQIGLGDNEQFF	NA	TRBJ2-1	TRBV4-1	many
TGCAGTGCTAGAGAAGGGGGAAACTCCTACGAGCAGTACTTC	CSAREGGNSYEQYF	NA	TRBJ2-7	TRBV20-1	NA
TGTGCCACCGAGGACAGGGCCTACGAGCAGTACTTC	CATEDRAYEQYF	TRBD1	TRBJ2-7	TRBV6-2/TRBV6-3	many
TGTGCCAGCAGTCCGGGACAGGGAGAAGGCTACACCTTC	CASSPGQGEGYTF	TRBD1	TRBJ1-2	TRBV6-5	many
TGTGCCAGCAGCCTACAGGGTTACAATGAGCAGTTCTTC	CASSLQGYNEQFF	NA	TRBJ2-1	TRBV7-8	many
TGTGCCAGCAGCTTCTCGCGGGGAATTGACAATGAGCAGTTCTTC	CASSFSRGIDNEQFF	NA	TRBJ2-1	TRBV5-4	many
TGTGCCAGCAGCTCCGGACTAGGGTCCACAGATACGCAGTATTTT	CASSSGLGSTDTQYF	TRBD2	TRBJ2-3	TRBV7-2	many
TGCAGTGCTCCCACCCCCGGATACAATGAGCAGTTCTTC	CSAPTPGYNEQFF	NA	TRBJ2-1	TRBV20-1	many
TGCAGTGCTCGACTAGCGGGAGGTCAGGACATTCAGTACTTC	CSARLAGGQDIQYF	TRBD2	TRBJ2-4	TRBV20-1	medium-sized
TGCAGTGCTAGAGAGGCGGGGGGCCGTTACGAGCAGTACTTC	CSAREAGGRYEQYF	TRBD2	TRBJ2-7	TRBV20-1	many
TGTGCCAGCAGCCGCGGACGATATAGCAATCAGCCCCAGCATTTT	CASSRGRYSNQPQHF	NA	TRBJ1-5	TRBV5-6	many
TGTGCCAGCAGTTTTTCCGGGACTAGCGGCTCCTACGAGCAGTACTTC	CASSFSGTSGSYEQYF	TRBD2	TRBJ2-7	TRBV28	many
TGCGCCAGCAGCCGGGACAGGGGAGGTGAAAAACTGTTTTTT	CASSRDRGGEKLFF	TRBD1	TRBJ1-4	TRBV5-1	NA
TGTGCCAGCAGTTTATCTGCGGGCCGAGAGACCCAGTACTTC	CASSLSAGRETQYF	NA	TRBJ2-5	TRBV28	NA
TGTGCCAGCAGCTTTTTTTCCGGGACAGTCGTCGAGACCCAGTACTTC	CASSFFSGTVVETQYF	TRBD1	TRBJ2-5	TRBV5-4	NA
TGTGCCAGCAGTTGGTCAGGGGACTATGGCTACACCTTC	CASSWSGDYGYTF	NA	TRBJ1-2	TRBV6-5	few
TGTGCCAGCAGTGAAGAAGCTGGCCTTTACGAGCAGTACTTC	CASSEEAGLYEQYF	NA	TRBJ2-7	TRBV6-1	many
TGTGCCAGCAGAATCGCGGCTGGCTACACCTTC	CASRIAAGYTF	NA	TRBJ1-2	TRBV6-1	many
TGCAGTGCTAAGCCCCTGGGGTTCATGAACACTGAAGCTTTCTTT	CSAKPLGFMNTEAFF	NA	TRBJ1-1	TRBV20-1	many
TGTGCCACACTCCACGTTGTCCAGGGGCGCCACGGGACCGGGGAGCTGTTTTTT	CATLHVVQGRHGTGELFF	NA	TRBJ2-2	TRBV30	many
TGTGCCAGCAGTGGGACTAGCTACGAGCAGTACTTC	CASSGTSYEQYF	TRBD2	TRBJ2-7	TRBV6-5	many
TGTGCCAGCAGTTTATGGATCTCTGGGGCCAACGTCCTGACTTTC	CASSLWISGANVLTF	NA	TRBJ2-6	TRBV12-3/TRBV12-4	many
TGTGCCAGCAGCGGACTATACGAGCAGTACTTC	CASSGLYEQYF	NA	TRBJ2-7	TRBV6-5	many
TGTGCCAGCAGAGCCACAGGGAACGCTGGAAACACCATATATTTT	CASRATGNAGNTIYF	NA	TRBJ1-3	TRBV6-5	many
TGTGCCAGCAGCTACCAAGAGACCCAGTACTTC	CASSYQETQYF	NA	TRBJ2-5	TRBV5-4	many
TGTGCCAGCAGCATGACAGGGGAAGGCTACGAGCAGTACTTC	CASSMTGEGYEQYF	TRBD1	TRBJ2-7	TRBV9	many
TGTGCCAGCAGCGGCAGAGGGGGCGACACCTTC	CASSGRGGDTF	TRBD1	TRBJ1-2	TRBV3-1	many
TGCAGTGCTTCAGCCTCCCGGGATCAGCCCCAGCATTTT	CSASASRDQPQHF	NA	TRBJ1-5	TRBV20-1	many
TGTGCCACCAGCAGATTACTAGCGGGGAGCACAGATACGCAGTATTTT	CATSRLLAGSTDTQYF	TRBD2	TRBJ2-3	TRBV15	many
TGTGCCAGCAGCTTAGCGTATGGCCAGCCCCAGCATTTT	CASSLAYGQPQHF	NA	TRBJ1-5	TRBV7-8	NA
TGTGCCAGCAGTGGATTACAGGGGAGGGACACCGGGGAGCTGTTTTTT	CASSGLQGRDTGELFF	NA	TRBJ2-2	TRBV25-1	many
TGTGCCAGCAGTCCAACGCGGGGGGGCACAGATACGCAGTATTTT	CASSPTRGGTDTQYF	TRBD2	TRBJ2-3	TRBV6-4	few
TGTGCCACCAGTGATATAGGTTCGGACTCAGATACGCAGTATTTT	CATSDIGSDSDTQYF	NA	TRBJ2-3	TRBV24-1	many
TGTGCCAGCAGGGAAGGGACTAGCGGTTACAATGAGCAGTTCTTC	CASREGTSGYNEQFF	TRBD2	TRBJ2-1	TRBV6-5	many